This TCR beta chain was recorded in a study of beta chain features in type 1 diabetes. The germline V gene has CDR1 MNHEY and CDR2 SMNVEV (reference sequence). V trimming: 7 bases; J trimming: 8 bases; junction bases outside the gene matches: 7. CDR3 length equals 14 residues. Donors contributed one heparinised blood draw apiece, averaging roughly 0.12 L. Whole-study results and caveats: Moderate but significant shortening of TCRB CDR3s was recorded in all four CD4+ subsets from Type 1 diabetes patients. PCR might pick shorter templates more often, in the same way for patients and controls.

Sequenced material consisted of expressed TCRB transcripts (all of the isolated RNA was reverse transcribed). TCRdb keeps only in-frame clones here, not all; method: immunoSEQ multiplex PCR. The repertoire holds some 700,000 clones, with about an eighth as singletons. This clone was observed a handful of times. No antigen is known for it. The chain combines TRBV27 with TRBJ2-1, with 11 positions matching TRBD2. Sequences were obtained from naive CD4+ T cells from blood. This clonotype originated in a man aged 18 to 30 with type 1 diabetes. CDR3 residues: CASIRLAGMYEQFF. CDR3 in DNA: TGTGCCAGCATAAGACTAGCGGGGATGTATGAGCAGTTCTTC.